What follows are 10 T cell receptor beta chains derived from one specimen sequenced in a study of regulatory T cells in long-lasting Graves disease. TCR beta libraries were built with iRepertoire HTBI primers and Arm-PCR of CDR3 regions. TCRdb recomputed calls from the multiplex PCR reads with MiXCR, one row per CDR3 protein. Here the sample spans 550,000 to 600,000 distinct CDR3 sequences, 15% to 20% being singletons. Time point denoted: newly diagnosed GD, antithyroid drugs for less than 3 months. The TCR library used RNA extracted from PBMCs. These data are also associated with another study on T cells in Graves' hyperthyroidism and ophthalmopathy.

Sequenced material: peripheral blood mononuclear cells (PBMCs), taken at new diagnosis, from a patient treated with antithyroid drugs. These TCRs come from a man in his late teens or twenties with Graves disease.

In its sample, this clonotype was seen many times. The chain combines TRBV20-1 with TRBJ2-7; 10 bases are a match to TRBD1. Germline values: CDR1 DFQATT, CDR2 SNEGSKA (reference sequence). The CDR3 extends over 15 amino acids. The J segment lost 2 bases and the V segment lost 3 bases, leaving 7 bases of the junction unmatched. The CDR3 coding sequence is TGCAGTGCTAGCTGGGACAGGGGAATGACCTACGAGCAGTACTTC. It specifies CSASWDRGMTYEQYF.

This clonotype came up many times. V is TRBV28 and J is TRBJ2-5; TRBD1 aligns across 7 bases. J was trimmed by 2 bases and V by 6 bases; bases with no gene match: 6. Per germline, CDR1 MDHEN and CDR2 SYDVKM. This CDR3 contains 14 residues. CDR3 bases: TGTGCCAGCAGCTCCCGGACAGGACAAGAGACCCAGTACTTC. As protein: CASSSRTGQETQYF.

This clonotype came up many times. The rearrangement links TRBV5-1 to TRBJ2-3, with TRBD1 identical over 11 bases. The end of the DNA is better explained by TRBJ2-1, so the J call may be wrong. Germline V gives CDR1 SGHRS, CDR2 YFSETQ. This CDR3 has 14 amino acids. The CDR3 reads CASRSRDRGYEQFF. The CDR3 DNA reads TGCGCCAGCAGGTCCCGGGACAGGGGGTATGAGCAGTTCTTC.

This chain uses TRBV19 with TRBJ2-7, with D possibly called TRBD1 or TRBD2 (5 bases each). The CDR3 spans 15 residues. The germline CDR1 and CDR2 sequences are LNHDA and SQIVND (reference sequence). Trimming removed 4 bases from V and 5 bases from J, with 18 bases in between. CDR3: CASSKWTDGGNEQYF. As DNA, the CDR3 is TGTGCCAGTAGTAAGTGGACGGATGGGGGAAACGAGCAGTACTTC.

The chain is built from TRBV5-1 and TRBJ1-3; maybe TRBD1 (6 bases). The CDR3 is made up of 16 amino acids. Trimming shortened V by 4 bases and J by 1 base, and 15 bases separated the two germline ends. The germline V gene encodes CDR1 SGHRS and CDR2 YFSETQ. Here the CDR3 reads CASSLPPGDSGNTIYF. CDR3 coding DNA: TGCGCCAGCAGCCTGCCACCAGGGGATTCTGGAAACACCATATATTTT.

This clonotype was seen repeatedly, ten times or more. The chain couples TRBV12-3 or TRBV12-4 to TRBJ1-6; D remains unclear. The CDR3 totals 15 residues. Trimming removed 6 bases from V and 0 bases from J, with 9 bases in between. DNA for the CDR3: TGTGCCAGCAGGGAGTCCGGCTCCTATAATTCACCCCTCCACTTT. It yields the protein CASRESGSYNSPLHF.

Ten or more counts support this clonotype. The rearrangement joins TRBV7-9 to TRBJ2-2; TRBD2 matches at 7 bases. The CDR3 totals 16 residues. CDR1 is SEHNR, CDR2 FQNEAQ, per germline (reference sequence). V lost 5 bases, J lost 4 bases, and 10 bases stayed unmatched. Here the CDR3 reads CASSPVRSGITGELFF. The CDR3 region has the DNA TGTGCCAGCAGCCCGGTGCGCAGCGGGATCACCGGGGAGCTGTTTTTT.

In its sample, this clonotype was seen many times. V is TRBV6-2 or TRBV6-3 and J is TRBJ2-7; weak D call: TRBD2 (6 bases). Germline-derived CDR1 and CDR2 are MNHEY and SVGEGT. This CDR3 is 16 amino acids long. V lost 3 bases and J lost 1, with 16 bases in between. The CDR3 protein is CASSYRAGGDSYEQYF. CDR3 bases: TGTGCCAGCAGTTATCGGGCCGGAGGGGATTCCTACGAGCAGTACTTC.

The chain joins TRBV19 to TRBJ2-3, with 7 positions matching TRBD2. The V and J ends lost 3 bases and 0 bases, in that order; junction bases with no gene match: 3. The CDR3 loop spans 15 amino acids. CDR1 and CDR2 (germline): LNHDA, SQIVND (reference sequence). The CDR3: CASSIGAGSTDTQYF. The CDR3 DNA sequence: TGTGCCAGTAGTATTGGAGCGGGAAGCACAGATACGCAGTATTTT. Using reference TRBV19 and TRBJ2-3 for the parts outside the CDR3, the full variable domain is DGGITQSPKYLFRKEGQNVTLSCEQNLNHDAMYWYRQDPGQGLRLIYYSQIVNDFQKGDIAEGYSVSREKKESFPLTVTSAQKNPTAFYLCASSIGAGSTDTQYFGPGTRLTVL.

The chain is built from TRBV5-6 and TRBJ2-7; D unclear. CDR1 is SGHDT, CDR2 YYEEEE, per germline. This CDR3 comprises 12 residues. V dropped 3 bases and J dropped 6 bases, with 10 bases sitting between them. The CDR3 sequence is CASSSYMAEQYF. CDR3 in DNA: TGTGCCAGCAGCTCTTATATGGCCGAGCAGTACTTC.